A single sample is the source of the 28 T cell receptor beta chains below, sequenced in a study of T-cell reconstitution after alpha-beta-depleted transplantation in children. Preparation of the TCRbeta library involved a method that used unique molecular identifiers. TCRdb recomputed calls from the PCR reads with MiXCR, one row per CDR3 protein. The sample consists of 400,000 to 500,000 distinct CDR3 sequences, roughly a tenth of them appearing once. Material: PBMCs from the stem cell graft donor, obtained from the stem cell graft. These receptors originate from a human donor who donated a stem cell graft to a child with acute myeloid leukemia.

This clonotype was detected only a few times. This chain connects TRBV29-1 to TRBJ2-7, with a possible D match to TRBD1 (7 bases). Germline loops: CDR1 SQVTM, CDR2 ANQGSEA. Trimming took 7 bases from V and 2 from J, leaving 18 bases between them. This CDR3 spans 14 amino acids. CDR3 sequence (DNA): TGCAGCGCCGGAGGGTCAGGGGGGACCTACGAGCAGTACTTC. Encoded protein: CSAGGSGGTYEQYF.

This clonotype was observed a few times. This chain connects TRBV10-3 to TRBJ2-1; D is possibly TRBD2 (6 bases). In germline, CDR1 is ENHRY, CDR2 SYGVKD. Trimming removed 7 bases at V and 0 bases at J, with 10 bases between. This CDR3 has 14 residues. The CDR3 sequence: CAITRDFSYNEQFF. CDR3 coding DNA: TGTGCCATCACCCGGGACTTCTCCTACAATGAGCAGTTCTTC.

This clonotype was counted ten times or more. The chain recombines TRBV4-1 with TRBJ2-7; TRBD1 or TRBD2 may be the D gene (6 bases each). Germline CDR1 MGHRA, CDR2 YSYEKL. The CDR3 has 16 residues. Trimming cost V 0 bases and J 5 bases, with 17 bases left between them. The CDR3 coding sequence is TGCGCCAGCAGCCAAGAGCCTGTACAGGGAGGCGACGAGCAGTACTTC. It codes for CASSQEPVQGGDEQYF.

The V and J genes are TRBV3-1 and TRBJ2-6; 10 nucleotides align to TRBD1. Germline CDR1 and CDR2: LGHDT and YNNKEL (reference sequence). The CDR3 has 15 residues. V shed 10 bases and J 2 bases; nucleotides not matched to a gene: 5. CDR3 sequence (DNA): TGTGCCACGGGACAGGGGATAACTGGGGCCAACGTCCTGACTTTC. Translating it yields CATGQGITGANVLTF.

The V call is TRBV7-6, the J call TRBJ1-4; 8 nucleotides match TRBD1. V trimming: 5 bases; J trimming: 7 bases; junction bases outside the gene matches: 9. The germline V gene has CDR1 SGHVS and CDR2 FNYEAQ. This CDR3 is 15 amino acids long. The CDR3 region is CASSPGQGWSEKLFF. The CDR3 DNA sequence: TGTGCCAGCAGCCCCGGACAGGGCTGGAGTGAAAAACTGTTTTTT.

Ten or more counts support this clonotype. The J gene is TRBJ2-2, the V gene TRBV27; TRBD2 might be the D (5 bases). The germline gives CDR1 MNHEY, CDR2 SMNVEV (reference sequence). The CDR3 sequence is 14 residues long. Trimming removed 3 bases from V and 6 bases from J, with 11 bases in between. The CDR3 nucleotides are TGTGCCAGCAGTTTGGGGAGCTCCGCCGGGGAGCTGTTTTTT. Residues: CASSLGSSAGELFF.

The chain recombines TRBV7-8 with TRBJ2-2; no clear D gene. The CDR3 is made up of 14 amino acids. V was pared by 1 base and J by 4 bases, with 7 bases between. The germline V gene encodes CDR1 SGHVS and CDR2 FQNEAQ. The CDR3 loop reads CASSLVQSTGELFF. As DNA, the CDR3 is TGTGCCAGCAGCTTAGTCCAGTCCACCGGGGAGCTGTTTTTT. Full variable domain (remainder filled in from reference TRBV7-8 and TRBJ2-2): GAGVSQSPRYKVAKRGQDVALRCDPISGHVSLFWYQQALGQGPEFLTYFQNEAQLDKSGLPSDRFFAERPEGSVSTLKIQRTQQEDSAVYLCASSLVQSTGELFFGEGSRLTVL.

This clonotype was observed many times. The chain couples TRBV29-1 to TRBJ2-1, with D unclear. V lost 0 bases to trimming and J lost 10 bases, with 4 bases between them. Germline CDR1 and CDR2: SQVTM and ANQGSEA. CDR3 length equals 10 residues. The CDR3: CSVEDGEQFF. The CDR3 DNA reads as TGCAGCGTTGAAGATGGAGAGCAGTTCTTC.

This chain uses TRBV29-1 with TRBJ1-2; D unclear. Germline CDR1 is SQVTM and CDR2 is ANQGSEA. The CDR3 extends over 12 amino acids. Trimming shortened V by 3 bases and J by 2 bases, and 7 bases separated the two germline ends. The CDR3 loop is CSVDNRNYGYTF. The CDR3, as DNA: TGCAGCGTTGATAACCGCAACTATGGCTACACCTTC.

This clonotype was seen repeatedly, ten times or more. V and J are TRBV7-6 and TRBJ2-3, with TRBD1 as a possible D gene (6 bases). Between the trimmed V and J ends, which lost 0 bases and 2 bases, there was a span of 15 bases. The germline V gene encodes CDR1 SGHVS and CDR2 FNYEAQ. This CDR3 has 17 amino acids. The DNA of the CDR3 is TGTGCCAGCAGCTTAGCGCATAGGGACATTTACACAGATACGCAGTATTTT. Amino acids: CASSLAHRDIYTDTQYF.

The V call is TRBV10-1, the J call TRBJ2-1, with TRBD2 matching 12 bases. V shed 2 bases, J shed 6 bases, and the junction held 5 bases outside the gene matches. The germline CDR1 and CDR2 sequences are WNHNN and SYGVQD (reference sequence). This CDR3 is built from 16 residues. CDR3 loop: CASSERTSGGRNEQFF. CDR3 DNA: TGCGCCAGCAGTGAGCGCACTAGCGGGGGGCGCAATGAGCAGTTCTTC.

The chain joins TRBV7-6 to TRBJ2-2, with 7 bases fitting TRBD2. Per the germline V gene, CDR1 is SGHVS and CDR2 is FNYEAQ. Trimming took 5 bases from V and 3 from J; bases not matched to a gene: 6. The CDR3 has 15 amino acids. CDR3 DNA: TGTGCCAGCAGCCCCGGGGGGTGGGACACCGGGGAGCTGTTTTTT. It codes for CASSPGGWDTGELFF.

In its sample, this clonotype was seen a few times. The gene calls are TRBV5-1 and TRBJ1-4; 10 positions match TRBD1. The length of the CDR3 is 15 residues. Germline V gene sequence: CDR1 SGHRS, CDR2 YFSETQ. Trimming took 4 bases from V and 7 from J; bases not matched to a gene: 7. The CDR3 DNA reads as TGCGCCAGCAGCCTGCGGGACAGGGGAACTGAAAAACTGTTTTTT. Translating it yields CASSLRDRGTEKLFF.

V is TRBV5-1 and J is TRBJ2-5, with D possibly TRBD2 on 7 matching bases. CDR1 SGHRS and CDR2 YFSETQ come from the germline V gene. V was shortened by 4 bases and J by 4 bases, with 20 bases between the two germline ends. The CDR3 contains 16 residues. The CDR3 DNA is TGCGCCAGCAGCCCATACGGGGGGCAGGGAGCAGAGACCCAGTACTTC. Translation: CASSPYGGQGAETQYF. Full variable domain (rest looked up from reference TRBV5-1 and TRBJ2-5): KAGVTQTPRYLIKTRGQQVTLSCSPISGHRSVSWYQQTPGQGLQFLFEYFSETQRNKGNFPGRFSGRQFSNSRSEMNVSTLELGDSALYLCASSPYGGQGAETQYFGPGTRLLVL.

V and J are TRBV11-2 and TRBJ2-7, with D perhaps matching TRBD1 (7 bases). This CDR3 has 15 residues. Germline lookup yields CDR1 SGHAT and CDR2 FQNNGV. The V end lost 3 bases, the J end lost 1 base, and 13 bases lay between the germline ends. The CDR3 loop reads CASSLSSGGSYEQYF. The DNA of the CDR3 is TGTGCCAGCAGCTTGTCCTCAGGGGGGTCCTACGAGCAGTACTTC.

This clonotype occurred many times. This sequence joins TRBV9 and TRBJ1-2; possibly TRBD1 for D (6 bases). Germline assignment: CDR1 SGDLS and CDR2 YYNGEE. The CDR3 covers 15 residues. The V and J ends lost 2 bases and 2 bases respectively, with 13 bases between them. The CDR3 DNA is TGTGCCAGCAGCGTTGGGGGGCAGGCCAACTATGGCTACACCTTC. Protein: CASSVGGQANYGYTF. The whole variable domain, remainder taken from reference TRBV9 and TRBJ1-2, is DSGVTQTPKHLITATGQRVTLRCSPRSGDLSVYWYQQSLDQGLQFLIQYYNGEERAKGNILERFSAQQFPDLHSELNLSSLELGDSALYFCASSVGGQANYGYTFGSGTRLTVV.

This clonotype was seen only a few times. The chain carries TRBV12-3 or TRBV12-4 and TRBJ2-1; tentatively, D is TRBD1 or TRBD2 (5 bases each). V lost 7 bases to trimming and J lost 1 base, with 14 bases between them. The CDR3 length is 15 residues. CDR3 DNA: TGTGCCAGCAAACCAGGGAGTGGGTCCTACAATGAGCAGTTCTTC. Translated: CASKPGSGSYNEQFF.

This clonotype was detected ten times or more. This chain connects TRBV5-4 to TRBJ2-5; 9 positions agree with TRBD1. The CDR3 is 14 residues long. The V segment lost 2 bases and the J segment 5 bases; nucleotides outside the gene matches: 4. Per germline, CDR1 SGHNT and CDR2 YYREEE (reference sequence). The CDR3 DNA sequence: TGTGCCAGCAGCTTACAGGGGGCGGGGGAGACCCAGTACTTC. Its protein product is CASSLQGAGETQYF.

This clonotype was observed many times. The CDR3 loop reads CASSSSRLKEKLFF. The CDR3 DNA reads TGCGCCAGCAGCTCGAGTAGACTGAAAGAAAAACTGTTTTTT. The rearrangement uses TRBV5-1 and TRBJ1-4, with no clear D. In germline, CDR1 is SGHRS, CDR2 YFSETQ. Trimming took off 3 bases at V and 8 bases at J, with 14 bases between the two ends. There are 14 residues in the CDR3.

This chain joins TRBV12-3 or TRBV12-4 and TRBJ2-3; D perhaps matches TRBD2 (7 bases). The CDR3 has 15 residues. Between the trimmed V and J ends, which lost 5 bases and 3 bases, there was a span of 15 bases. This CDR3 reads CASSAGGRGTDTQYF. The CDR3 coding sequence is TGTGCCAGCAGTGCCGGGGGGCGCGGAACAGATACGCAGTATTTT.

There are many counts of this clonotype. The chain is built from TRBV5-5 and TRBJ2-1, with D possibly matching TRBD2 (7 bases). V was pared by 2 bases and J by 0 bases, with 9 bases between. Germline CDR1 and CDR2: SGHKS and YYEKEE (reference sequence). The CDR3 has 15 residues. CDR3 nucleotide sequence: TGTGCCAGCAGCTTAGGGGGGGCCTCCTACAATGAGCAGTTCTTC. Its translation: CASSLGGASYNEQFF. The full variable domain, its missing parts supplied by reference TRBV5-5 and TRBJ2-1, is DAGVTQSPTHLIKTRGQQVTLRCSPISGHKSVSWYQQVLGQGPQFIFQYYEKEERGRGNFPDRFSARQFPNYSSELNVNALLLGDSALYLCASSLGGASYNEQFFGPGTRLTVL.

This clonotype occurred a few times. The rearrangement links TRBV5-1 to TRBJ2-3; the D call may be TRBD1 or TRBD2 (6 bases each). Trimming took 4 bases from V and 1 from J, leaving 16 bases between them. Germline CDR1 and CDR2: SGHRS and YFSETQ. CDR3 size: 16 residues. The CDR3 spells CASSHLSGGGTDTQYF. CDR3 nucleotide sequence: TGCGCCAGCAGCCATCTTTCCGGGGGCGGCACAGATACGCAGTATTTT.

This clonotype was seen ten or more times. The rearrangement joins TRBV10-3 to TRBJ2-5; D might be TRBD1 (5 bases). Germline CDR1 reads ENHRY; CDR2 reads SYGVKD. Trimming stripped 5 bases from V and 0 bases from J, with 7 bases between. This CDR3 contains 13 residues. The CDR3 protein is CAISQGNQETQYF. The CDR3, as DNA: TGTGCCATCAGTCAGGGTAACCAAGAGACCCAGTACTTC.

The chain links TRBV10-3 to TRBJ1-2, with a tentative D call TRBD1 (6 bases). There are 16 residues in the CDR3. CDR1 and CDR2 from the germline V gene are ENHRY and SYGVKD. V was pared by 0 bases and J by 0 bases, with 11 bases between. The CDR3 DNA follows: TGTGCCATCAGTGAGTCAACACAGGGACCTAACTATGGCTACACCTTC. It translates to CAISESTQGPNYGYTF.

This clonotype was seen repeatedly, ten times or more. The chain employs TRBV29-1 and TRBJ2-7; tentative D call: TRBD1 (5 bases). Trimming stripped 4 bases from V and 0 bases from J, with 13 bases between. The CDR3 extends over 14 amino acids. Germline values: CDR1 SQVTM, CDR2 ANQGSEA. This CDR3 is CSVVPGPSSYEQYF. The CDR3, as DNA: TGCAGCGTTGTCCCAGGGCCCAGCTCCTACGAGCAGTACTTC.

This clonotype was counted between two and nine times. The rearrangement links TRBV2 to TRBJ2-7; D not certain. V shed 1 base and J shed 6 bases, with 16 bases lying between them. The CDR3 loop spans 15 amino acids. Looked up from germline, CDR1 is SNHLY and CDR2 is FYNNEI. CDR3 amino acids: CASSEGSVRTLEQYV. The DNA of the CDR3 is TGTGCCAGCAGTGAAGGAAGCGTTAGGACCCTCGAGCAGTACGTC.

This clonotype occurred a few times. The chain recombines TRBV6-1 with TRBJ2-1; 8 bases map to TRBD2. Germline V lookup: CDR1 MNHNS, CDR2 SASEGT. V lost 2 bases and J lost 7; bases outside the gene matches: 7. The CDR3 loop spans 15 amino acids. This chain's CDR3 is CASSETIAGKNEQFF. The CDR3 DNA reads TGTGCCAGCAGTGAAACAATAGCGGGAAAGAATGAGCAGTTCTTC.

This clonotype has a count of ten or more. This rearrangement joins TRBV20-1 to TRBJ1-6; no clear D gene. The CDR3 length is 13 residues. In germline, CDR1 is DFQATT, CDR2 SNEGSKA (reference sequence). Trimming stripped 3 bases from V and 9 bases from J, with 12 bases between. The CDR3: CSASFSPGSPLHF. The CDR3 region has the DNA TGCAGTGCTAGTTTCAGCCCTGGTTCACCCCTCCACTTT.